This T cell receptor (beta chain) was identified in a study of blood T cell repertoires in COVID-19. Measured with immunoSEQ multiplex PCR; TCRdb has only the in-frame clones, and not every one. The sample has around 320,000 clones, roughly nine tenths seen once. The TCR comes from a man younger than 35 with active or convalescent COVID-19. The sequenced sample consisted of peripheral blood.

CDR3: CASSTGTTKGPGELFF. The CDR3 coding sequence is TGTGCCAGCAGTACAGGGACAACCAAGGGGCCCGGGGAGCTGTTTTTT. The chain uses TRBV2 and TRBJ2-2; possibly TRBD1 for D (6 bases). The CDR3 spans 16 residues. Per germline, CDR1 SNHLY and CDR2 FYNNEI. V was cut by 5 bases and J by 6 bases, with 19 bases left in between.